Listed here are 8 T cell receptor beta chains from one sample, sequenced in a study of CD8 T cells in ankylosing spondylitis (dated 2017 in TCRdb). Preparation of the library involved 5' RACE. Sequencing was performed on an Illumina HiSeq 2500. In-frame beta chains were kept once TCRdb had trimmed the public reads at Q25 with fastp and called clones with MiXCR. Entries that share a CDR3 protein sequence are merged under the most common genes and DNA. This sample has 200,000 to 300,000 distinct CDR3 sequences in its table, and more than 20% of those were observed once. In total, the top ten clones hold around 0.58% of the sample. Sequencing used blood, either unsorted or a sorted T cell fraction (not recorded which). The receptors originated from a male donor with ankylosing spondylitis or in good health (not recorded which).

This clonotype was picked up many times. The chain is built from TRBV25-1 and TRBJ2-2, with TRBD1 identical over 7 bases. This CDR3 has 16 amino acids. Trimming took 1 base from V and 0 from J; bases not matched to a gene: 2. Germline loops: CDR1 MGHDK, CDR2 SYGVNS. The chain's CDR3 is CASSESQGANTGELFF. The CDR3 bases are TGTGCCAGCAGTGAATCTCAGGGGGCGAACACCGGGGAGCTGTTTTTT.

This clonotype was seen at least ten times. The chain uses TRBV5-1 and TRBJ1-2, with a possible D match to TRBD1 (5 bases). This CDR3 spans 15 amino acids. V dropped 0 bases and J dropped 6 bases, with 15 bases sitting between them. Germline CDR1 reads SGHRS; CDR2 reads YFSETQ. The CDR3 coding sequence is TGCGCCAGCAGCTTGGAGGAGGGCAGGGCGAATGGCTACACCTTC. Translated, it gives CASSLEEGRANGYTF.

The chain carries TRBV12-3 or TRBV12-4 and TRBJ2-1; D is unresolved. The CDR3 has 15 amino acids. V was clipped by 6 bases and J by 0 bases, with 12 bases between them. CDR3 residues: CASSADGISYNEQFF. In nucleotides, the CDR3 is TGTGCCAGCAGCGCAGACGGCATCTCCTACAATGAGCAGTTCTTC.

This clonotype was picked up one time. The gene calls are TRBV6-5 and TRBJ2-5; no clear D gene. The CDR3 loop spans 14 amino acids. Trimming removed 0 bases from V and 1 base from J, with 6 bases in between. The V gene's germline CDR1 is MNHEY and CDR2 SVGAGI. In DNA form, the CDR3 reads TGTGCCAGCAGTTACTCGACGGCCCAAGAGACCCAGTACTTC. It yields the protein CASSYSTAQETQYF.

This clonotype was observed many times. This rearrangement joins TRBV20-1 to TRBJ2-5, with 13 bases aligning to TRBD2. There are 15 residues in the CDR3. The V segment lost 4 bases and the J segment 5 bases; nucleotides outside the gene matches: 7. Germline V gene sequence: CDR1 DFQATT, CDR2 SNEGSKA (reference sequence). For the CDR3, the DNA is TGCAGTGCTACCCGGACTAGCGGGGGAGGGGAGACCCAGTACTTC. It is translated as CSATRTSGGGETQYF.

This clonotype has a count of ten or more. This chain links TRBV20-1 with TRBJ1-6; D not resolved. V shed 2 bases and J shed 6 bases, with 14 bases lying between them. The CDR3 consists of 15 residues. Germline V gives CDR1 DFQATT, CDR2 SNEGSKA (reference sequence). The CDR3 protein is CSARPVVVLNSPLHF. The CDR3 nucleotides are TGCAGTGCTAGACCAGTAGTGGTACTTAATTCACCCCTCCACTTT.

J is TRBJ2-5 and V is TRBV7-2; D remains unclear. V lost 8 bases and J lost 7, with 17 bases in between. The germline V gene has CDR1 SGHTA and CDR2 FQGNSA. The CDR3 is 13 residues long. CDR3 sequence (DNA): TGTGCCAGCTCCCCCAAGGCGGCTTCGACCCAGTACTTC. Encoded protein: CASSPKAASTQYF.

This clonotype was seen at least ten times. This CDR3 reads CASSRNAGIGNTIYF. As DNA, the CDR3 is TGTGCCAGCAGTCGTAATGCGGGGATTGGAAACACCATATATTTT. The chain combines TRBV12-3 or TRBV12-4 with TRBJ1-3; D gene ambiguous. The length of the CDR3 is 15 residues. Trimming took 5 bases from V and 3 from J, leaving 14 bases between them.